A selection of T cell receptor beta chains follows, all from one sample in a study of CD4 T cells in relation to SARS-CoV-2 and coronaviruses. Method: immunoSEQ multiplex PCR; TCRdb's copy keeps in-frame clones and lacks some. The sample includes nearly 30,000 clones, about 80% of them seen just once. These receptors have no identified antigens. Sequencing was done on a sample of CD4+ T cells from PBMCs, cultured in vitro. These TCRs come from a human donor in good health. CDR3s include the opening cysteine and the closing phenylalanine or tryptophan. Each record gives: clone size, D gene, J gene, V gene, CDR3 DNA, CDR3 protein. The D gene is left open where the match is weak. Not all rows give a size; the values are once, few, many and, for expanded clones, a class.

- | - | TRBJ1-2 | TRBV6-5 | TGTGCCAGCGCCGATTCGGGGGAGCAACTATATGGCTACACCTTC | CASADSGEQLYGYTF
- | - | TRBJ1-4 | TRBV3-1/TRBV3-2 | TGTGCCAGCAGCCAAGATTTGGACACTACTAATGAAAAACTGTTTTTT | CASSQDLDTTNEKLFF
- | - | TRBJ2-3 | TRBV3-1/TRBV3-2 | TGTGCCAGCAGCCCACGATCGACAGGACAGACAGATACGCAGTATTTT | CASSPRSTGQTDTQYF
- | - | TRBJ1-3 | TRBV19 | TGTGCCAGTAGTTCCTGGACGGAGAGCTCTGGAAACACCATATATTTT | CASSSWTESSGNTIYF
few | - | TRBJ1-4 | TRBV10-3 | TGTGCCATCAGTGACTTGAGGGGGACTAATGAAAAACTGTTTTTT | CAISDLRGTNEKLFF
- | - | TRBJ1-2 | TRBV5-1 | TGCGCCAGCAGCTTAACGGACAGTTATGGCTACACCTTC | CASSLTDSYGYTF
- | - | TRBJ1-1 | TRBV7-3 | TGTGCCAGCAGCTTAGCACCGGGGCCGTACACTGAAGCTTTCTTT | CASSLAPGPYTEAFF
- | TRBD2 | TRBJ2-2 | TRBV11-2 | TGTGCCAGCAGCTACATCGGGGGGGCCACCGGGGAGCTGTTTTTT | CASSYIGGATGELFF
- | - | TRBJ2-5 | TRBV7-2 | TGTGCCAGCAGCCCCCTTTTTGAGACCCAGTACTTC | CASSPLFETQYF
- | - | TRBJ2-1 | TRBV7-9 | TGTGCCAGCAGCCAGGATTACAATGAGCAGTTCTTC | CASSQDYNEQFF
- | - | TRBJ2-2 | TRBV18 | TGTGCCAGCTCACCACGGACAGCGAACACCGGGGAGCTGTTTTTT | CASSPRTANTGELFF
- | TRBD1 | TRBJ1-4 | TRBV19 | TGTGCCAGTATCAGGGGGGACGGTGAAAAACTGTTTTTT | CASIRGDGEKLFF
- | TRBD1 | TRBJ1-1 | TRBV6-2/TRBV6-3 | TGTGCCAGCAGTGACAGGGGGCAAACTGAAGCTTTCTTT | CASSDRGQTEAFF
- | TRBD1 | TRBJ1-6 | TRBV4-3 | TGCGCCAGCAGCCAGGGACAGGGGGGGCCCCTCCACTTT | CASSQGQGGPLHF
- | TRBD1 | TRBJ2-7 | TRBV7-2 | TGTGCCAGCAGCTCGGACAGGGTTAACGAGCAGTACTTC | CASSSDRVNEQYF
few | - | TRBJ1-5 | TRBV12-5 | TGTGCTAGTGGTTTAGACACAGGGACCGGACAGCCCCAGCATTTT | CASGLDTGTGQPQHF
- | TRBD2 | TRBJ2-7 | TRBV14 | TGTGCCAGCAGCCAAGGATTACTAGCGGGGGGCAACTACGAGCAGTACTTC | CASSQGLLAGGNYEQYF
- | TRBD1 | TRBJ1-2 | TRBV7-3 | TGTGCCAGCAGCTCCGACGGACAGGGAAGAGGAGGCTACACCTTC | CASSSDGQGRGGYTF
- | TRBD2 | TRBJ2-3 | TRBV19 | TGTGCCAGTAGTCGGGCTAGCGGGAGTGGGACAGATACGCAGTATTTT | CASSRASGSGTDTQYF
- | - | TRBJ1-1 | TRBV18 | TGTGCCAGCTCACCCCCCGGGACTAAGGGTGAAGCTTTCTTT | CASSPPGTKGEAFF
- | TRBD2 | TRBJ2-1 | TRBV4-1 | TGCGCCAGCAGCCAACCAGCCGGGACTAGCGGTAGATTAGCCTACAATGAGCAGTTCTTC | CASSQPAGTSGRLAYNEQFF
few | - | TRBJ1-1 | TRBV7-8 | TGTGCCAGCAGCTTAGGGGGAGGGTCAGGGGTGTACACTGAAGCTTTCTTT | CASSLGGGSGVYTEAFF
- | - | TRBJ2-7 | TRBV30 | TGTGCCTGGAGTGTACTTGGACCCGAGCAGTACTTC | CAWSVLGPEQYF
- | TRBD1 | TRBJ2-7 | TRBV19 | TGTGCCAGTAGTGTAGGACAGGGAGTTCCCTACGAGCAGTACTTC | CASSVGQGVPYEQYF
- | TRBD2 | TRBJ2-7 | TRBV4-3 | TGCGCCAGCAGCCAAGAATCGTTCCTAGCGGGAGGGGCGGGGGAGCAGTACTTC | CASSQESFLAGGAGEQYF
- | - | TRBJ2-3 | TRBV6-2/TRBV6-3 | TGTGCCAGCAGTGACCGAATAGGCCCCCCGGGCGATACGCAGTATTTT | CASSDRIGPPGDTQYF
- | - | TRBJ2-7 | TRBV19 | TGTGCCAGTAGTCTCCAGGCTGCACCCTACGAGCAGTACTTC | CASSLQAAPYEQYF
- | TRBD1 | TRBJ2-7 | TRBV10-2 | TGCGCCAGCAGGTCGGGACAGGGTAACGAGCAGTACTTC | CASRSGQGNEQYF
- | - | TRBJ2-1 | TRBV6-4 | TGTGCCAGCAGCCTTCAACGGTATGAGCAGTTCTTC | CASSLQRYEQFF
- | - | TRBJ1-1 | TRBV6-6 | TGTGCCAGCAGAGGGCCAGGGCGAAACACTGAAGCTTTCTTT | CASRGPGRNTEAFF
few | - | TRBJ2-1 | TRBV3-1/TRBV3-2 | TGTGCCAGCAGCCAGTCACCCGAGGGGAATGAGCAGTTCTTC | CASSQSPEGNEQFF
- | TRBD1 | TRBJ2-7 | TRBV5-6 | TGTGCCAGCAGCGGGGACAGTCCCAGCAGGCAGTACGAGCAGTACTTC | CASSGDSPSRQYEQYF
- | TRBD2 | TRBJ2-1 | TRBV10-3 | TGTGCCATCAGTGAGTCGACTAGCGGGAGGGCCTACAATGAGCAGTTCTTC | CAISESTSGRAYNEQFF
- | - | TRBJ2-7 | TRBV5-3 | TGTGCCAGAAGCTTGGTAGGTGCCTTCTCCTACGAGCAGTACTTC | CARSLVGAFSYEQYF
- | - | TRBJ1-2 | TRBV30 | TGTGCCTGGGGCCCCGGGCGGGGGCTGGGCTACACCTTC | CAWGPGRGLGYTF
few | - | TRBJ2-1 | TRBV7-9 | TGTGCCAGCAGCCAACCGGGGTCTTCCTACAATGAGCAGTTCTTC | CASSQPGSSYNEQFF
- | - | TRBJ2-5 | TRBV7-2 | TGTGCCAGCGCTAAACAGCGCCAAGAGACCCAGTACTTC | CASAKQRQETQYF
- | TRBD1 | TRBJ2-1 | TRBV7-9 | TGTGCCAGCACGTTCCTCACCGGGACAGGGAAATTTAGTGAGCAGTTCTTC | CASTFLTGTGKFSEQFF
- | - | TRBJ2-5 | TRBV4-3 | TGCGCCAGCAGCCAAGTAGCAGGGGCCGGAGAGACCCAGTACTTC | CASSQVAGAGETQYF
- | - | TRBJ2-5 | TRBV19 | TGTGCCAGTAGCAGCTCCCAAGAGACCCAGTACTTC | CASSSSQETQYF
few | TRBD1 | TRBJ1-4 | TRBV7-2 | TGTGCCAGCAGCCGCGACAGGGGGGGTGAAAAACTGTTTTTT | CASSRDRGGEKLFF
- | - | TRBJ2-2 | TRBV5-6 | TGTGCCAGCAGCTTGCAGATGAACACCGGGGAGCTGTTTTTT | CASSLQMNTGELFF
- | - | TRBJ2-1 | TRBV4-3 | TGCGCCAGCAGCCAAGAACTAGCTTCCTACTACAATGAGCAGTTCTTC | CASSQELASYYNEQFF
- | - | TRBJ1-2 | TRBV3-1/TRBV3-2 | TGTGCCAGCAGCCAAGATTCACAAAACTATGGCTACACCTTC | CASSQDSQNYGYTF
- | - | TRBJ1-4 | TRBV6-2/TRBV6-3 | TGTGCCAGCAGCTCGGACGTCCGGTACGAAAAACTGTTTTTT | CASSSDVRYEKLFF
- | TRBD1 | TRBJ2-1 | TRBV12-3/TRBV12-4 | TGTGCCGTAAGGGCGACAGGGGTCAATGAGCAGTTCTTC | CAVRATGVNEQFF
- | - | TRBJ2-7 | TRBV7-2 | TGTGCCAGCAGCTTAGAATCCGGAGCCTACGAGCAGTACTTC | CASSLESGAYEQYF
- | - | TRBJ1-5 | TRBV6-2/TRBV6-3 | TGTGCCAGCAGTTACAGGTTAGGAGTCTCCAATCAGCCCCAGCATTTT | CASSYRLGVSNQPQHF
- | TRBD2 | TRBJ2-5 | TRBV5-1 | TGCGCCAGCAGTGGCGATAGCGGGGGGGCGGCCCAGTACTTC | CASSGDSGGAAQYF
few | - | TRBJ1-3 | TRBV7-8 | TGTGCCAGCAGACCGGACAGCTTCTCTGGAAACACCATATATTTT | CASRPDSFSGNTIYF
- | TRBD2 | TRBJ2-6 | TRBV6-6 | TGTGCCAGCAGTCCCCGGACTAGCGGGGGGGCTGGGGCCAACGTCCTGACTTTC | CASSPRTSGGAGANVLTF
- | TRBD1 | TRBJ1-1 | TRBV5-4 | TGTGCCAGCAGCTTGGAACAGGGGGGGACTTTCTTT | CASSLEQGGTFF
once | TRBD2 | TRBJ2-1 | TRBV2 | TGTGCCAGCAGTGAAGTAGCGGGGGGCCCTGAGCAGTTCTTC | CASSEVAGGPEQFF